Below are 11 T cell receptor beta chains sequenced from a single sample in a study of blood T cell repertoires in COVID-19. Sequenced by immunoSEQ multiplex PCR; TCRdb stores in-frame clones only, minus some. This sample carries about 150,000 clones, approximately 86% of them seen once, and the ten largest clones take about 4.1%. Material: peripheral blood. These receptors all stem from an older woman with active or convalescent COVID-19.

This chain uses TRBV15 with TRBJ2-5; D remains unclear. The CDR3 has 12 amino acids. The germline V gene has CDR1 LNHNV and CDR2 YYDKDF (reference sequence). V shed 3 bases and J shed 4 bases, with 6 bases lying between them. The CDR3 reads CATSSSGETQYF. DNA for the CDR3: TGTGCCACCAGCAGTTCGGGAGAGACCCAGTACTTC.

The chain combines TRBV11-2 with TRBJ2-2; D unclear. The CDR3 runs to 13 residues. Germline V gene sequence: CDR1 SGHAT, CDR2 FQNNGV. Deletions cut 5 bases from V and 0 bases from J, with 4 bases between. CDR3 nucleotides: TGTGCCAGCAGCGACACGAACACCGGGGAGCTGTTTTTT. Translated, it gives CASSDTNTGELFF.

The chain recombines TRBV5-6 with TRBJ1-5; 7 bases match TRBD1. Germline trimming cut 5 bases from V and 0 bases from J; bases unmatched to any gene: 8. Germline V gene data show CDR1 as SGHDT and CDR2 as YYEEEE. The CDR3 contains 16 residues. CDR3 amino acids: CASRRGGPVSNQPQHF. As DNA, the CDR3 is TGTGCCAGCAGGAGAGGGGGCCCGGTTAGCAATCAGCCCCAGCATTTT.

The CDR3 loop reads CASSFEANTEAFF. CDR3 coding DNA: TGTGCCAGCAGTTTTGAGGCGAACACTGAAGCTTTCTTT. The V gene is TRBV12-3 or TRBV12-4, the J gene TRBJ1-1; D not resolved. V lost 3 bases and J lost 1, with 6 bases in between. This CDR3 has 13 residues.

The CDR3 sequence is CASRQYYGYTF. CDR3 bases: TGTGCCAGTAGACAATACTATGGCTACACCTTC. This rearrangement joins TRBV19 to TRBJ1-2; D unclear. The CDR3 consists of 11 residues. Germline V gene data show CDR1 as LNHDA and CDR2 as SQIVND (reference sequence). V dropped 6 bases and J dropped 3 bases, with 5 bases sitting between them.

The chain employs TRBV30 and TRBJ1-4, with D perhaps matching TRBD1 (6 bases). V was pared by 0 bases and J by 8 bases, with 16 bases between. The CDR3 loop spans 15 amino acids. Germline V CDR1 and CDR2: GTSNPN, SVGIG (reference sequence). The CDR3 DNA sequence: TGTGCCTGGAGTGTAGGGGGAGCGCCGTGGGAAAAACTGTTTTTT. The encoded protein is CAWSVGGAPWEKLFF.

Comment on this clone: Other DNA sequences of this sample code for an identical CDR3. The V and J genes are TRBV5-1 and TRBJ2-3, with D uncertain. V lost 0 bases to trimming and J lost 0 bases, with 5 bases between them. The germline CDR1 and CDR2 sequences are SGHRS and YFSETQ. The CDR3 sequence is 14 residues long. As DNA, the CDR3 is TGCGCCAGCAGCTTGGGAGATAGCACAGATACGCAGTATTTT. Protein product: CASSLGDSTDTQYF. The variable domain in full, completed from reference TRBV5-1 and TRBJ2-3, reads KAGVTQTPRYLIKTRGQQVTLSCSPISGHRSVSWYQQTPGQGLQFLFEYFSETQRNKGNFPGRFSGRQFSNSRSEMNVSTLELGDSALYLCASSLGDSTDTQYFGPGTRLTVL.

DNA for the CDR3: TGTGCCAGCAGGCCAACCACAGGGTACTATGGCTACACCTTC. Encoded protein: CASRPTTGYYGYTF. The V call is TRBV6-5, the J call TRBJ1-2, with TRBD1 as a possible D gene (6 bases). V dropped 6 bases and J dropped 3 bases, with 14 bases sitting between them. The CDR3 has 14 residues. Germline CDR1 reads MNHEY; CDR2 reads SVGAGI.

This chain uses TRBV25-1 with TRBJ1-6, with unresolved D. The CDR3 runs 14 residues. Looked up from germline, CDR1 is MGHDK and CDR2 is SYGVNS. Trimming cost V 4 bases and J 1 base, with 5 bases left between them. CDR3 DNA: TGTGCCAGCAGTGTACAGTCCTATAATTCACCCCTCCACTTT. Its protein product is CASSVQSYNSPLHF. Together with reference TRBV25-1 and TRBJ1-6, the CDR3 gives the full variable domain: EADIYQTPRYLVIGTGKKITLECSQTMGHDKMYWYQQDPGMELHLIHYSYGVNSTEKGDLSSESTVSRIRTEHFPLTLESARPSHTSQYLCASSVQSYNSPLHFGNGTRLTVT.

V and J are TRBV13 and TRBJ2-2, with 9 bases matching TRBD2. CDR1 and CDR2 from the germline V gene are PRHDT and FYEKMQ (reference sequence). Trimming at V came to 8 bases and at J to 7 bases, leaving 8 bases not matched to a gene. The CDR3 is 14 residues long. The CDR3 DNA is TGTGCCAGCGGTATAGCGGGGGTTATCGGGGAGCTGTTTTTT. It codes for CASGIAGVIGELFF.

The CDR3 DNA sequence: TGCAGTGCTAGTTCAGGGTCTAGGTACACTGAAGCTTTCTTT. Translating it yields CSASSGSRYTEAFF. The chain joins TRBV20-1 to TRBJ1-1; TRBD1 is a possible D gene (5 bases). Germline V gene sequence: CDR1 DFQATT, CDR2 SNEGSKA (reference sequence). This CDR3 is built from 14 residues. V shed 3 bases and J shed 3 bases, with 14 bases lying between them.